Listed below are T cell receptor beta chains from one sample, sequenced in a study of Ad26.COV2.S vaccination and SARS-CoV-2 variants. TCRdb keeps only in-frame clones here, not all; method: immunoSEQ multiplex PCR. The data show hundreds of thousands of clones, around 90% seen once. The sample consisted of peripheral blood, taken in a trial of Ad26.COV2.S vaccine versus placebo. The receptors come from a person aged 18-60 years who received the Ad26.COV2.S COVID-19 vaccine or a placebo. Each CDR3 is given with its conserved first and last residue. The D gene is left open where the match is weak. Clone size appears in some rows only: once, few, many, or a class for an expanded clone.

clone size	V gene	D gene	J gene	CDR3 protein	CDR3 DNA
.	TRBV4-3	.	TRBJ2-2	CASSQVPGAGTGELFF	TGCGCCAGCAGCCAAGTCCCAGGGGCAGGGACCGGGGAGCTGTTTTTT
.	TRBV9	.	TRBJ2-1	CASSPRSGSSSYNEQFF	TGTGCCAGCAGCCCACGATCGGGGAGTAGCTCCTACAATGAGCAGTTCTTC
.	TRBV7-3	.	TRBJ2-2	CASSLVGGHTGELFF	TGTGCCAGCAGCTTAGTAGGGGGGCACACCGGGGAGCTGTTTTTT
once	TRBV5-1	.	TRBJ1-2	CASSTTGTVDYGYTF	TGCGCCAGCAGCACCACCGGGACGGTCGACTATGGCTACACCTTC
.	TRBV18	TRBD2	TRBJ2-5	CASSLHSGGKETQYF	TGTGCCAGCTCTCTCCACAGCGGGGGGAAAGAGACCCAGTACTTC
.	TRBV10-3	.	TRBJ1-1	CAISESMNGWNTEAFF	TGTGCCATCAGTGAGTCGATGAACGGGTGGAACACTGAAGCTTTCTTT
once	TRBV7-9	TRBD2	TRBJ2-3	CASSSSGRGDTQYF	TGTGCCAGCAGCTCCAGCGGGAGAGGAGATACGCAGTATTTT
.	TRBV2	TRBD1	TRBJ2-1	CASLLEAGGNEQFF	TGTGCCAGCCTTCTCGAGGCAGGGGGCAATGAGCAGTTCTTC
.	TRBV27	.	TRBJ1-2	CASSLTTAGNYGYTF	TGTGCCAGCAGTTTAACCACTGCGGGTAACTATGGCTACACCTTC
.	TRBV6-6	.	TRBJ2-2	CASIMDTGELFF	TGTGCCAGCATAATGGACACCGGGGAGCTGTTTTTT
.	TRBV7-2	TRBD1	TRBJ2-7	CASSSFGTANYEQYF	TGTGCCAGCAGCTCCTTCGGGACAGCCAACTACGAGCAGTACTTC
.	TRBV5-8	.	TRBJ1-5	CASSRRDTNQPQHF	TGTGCCAGCAGCCGCAGGGACACCAATCAGCCCCAGCATTTT
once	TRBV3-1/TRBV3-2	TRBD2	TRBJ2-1	CASRAGRGNEQFF	TGTGCCAGCCGAGCGGGGCGGGGGAATGAGCAGTTCTTC
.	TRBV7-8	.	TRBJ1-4	CASSLQGLKELFF	TGTGCCAGCAGCTTACAGGGCCTGAAGGAACTGTTTTTT
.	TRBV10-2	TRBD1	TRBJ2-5	CASRRGLETQYF	TGCGCCAGCCGCAGGGGGCTGGAGACCCAGTACTTC
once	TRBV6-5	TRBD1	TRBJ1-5	CASRGQGNNQPQHF	TGTGCCAGCAGGGGACAGGGGAACAATCAGCCCCAGCATTTT
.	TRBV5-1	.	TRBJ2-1	CASSQDASSYNEQFF	TGCGCCAGCAGCCAGGATGCGAGCTCCTACAATGAGCAGTTCTTC
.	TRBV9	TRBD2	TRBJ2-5	CASNPSGSSETQYF	TGTGCCAGCAATCCTAGCGGGAGTTCGGAGACCCAGTACTTC
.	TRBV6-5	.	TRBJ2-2	CASRRAASTGELFF	TGTGCCAGCAGGCGAGCCGCGAGCACCGGGGAGCTGTTTTTT
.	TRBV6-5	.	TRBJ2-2	CASSFTGYTGELFF	TGTGCCAGCAGTTTTACAGGGTACACCGGGGAGCTGTTTTTT
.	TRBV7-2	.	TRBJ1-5	CASSKQGLISNQPQHF	TGTGCCAGCAGTAAACAGGGCCTTATTAGCAATCAGCCCCAGCATTTT
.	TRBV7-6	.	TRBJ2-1	CASTSRDTKPYNEQFF	TGTGCCAGCACAAGCCGGGACACGAAACCCTACAATGAGCAGTTCTTC
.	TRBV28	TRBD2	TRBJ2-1	CASSHGPASGRYNEQFF	TGTGCCAGCAGTCATGGCCCGGCTAGCGGGAGATACAATGAGCAGTTCTTC
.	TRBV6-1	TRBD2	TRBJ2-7	CASSEGLAGREQYF	TGTGCCAGCAGTGAGGGACTAGCGGGGCGCGAGCAGTACTTC
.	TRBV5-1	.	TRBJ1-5	CASSDGGGNQPQHF	TGCGCCAGCAGCGACGGGGGAGGCAATCAGCCCCAGCATTTT
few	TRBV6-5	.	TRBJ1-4	CASGRLNEKLFF	TGTGCCTCAGGGAGGCTGAATGAAAAACTGTTTTTT
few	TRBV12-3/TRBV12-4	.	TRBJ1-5	CASSLQVNQPQHF	TGTGCCAGCAGCCTACAGGTTAATCAGCCCCAGCATTTT
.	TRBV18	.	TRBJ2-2	CASSRQVSRAGELFF	TGTGCCAGCTCACGACAGGTCTCTAGGGCCGGGGAGCTGTTTTTT
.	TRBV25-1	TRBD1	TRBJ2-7	CASSESGTGSGYEQYF	TGTGCCAGCAGTGAATCCGGGACAGGGTCCGGATACGAGCAGTACTTC
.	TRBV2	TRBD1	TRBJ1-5	CASDRVGQPQHF	TGTGCCAGCGACAGGGTCGGTCAGCCCCAGCATTTT
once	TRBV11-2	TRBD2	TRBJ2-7	CASSFGLAYYEQYF	TGTGCCAGCAGCTTCGGACTAGCGTACTACGAGCAGTACTTC
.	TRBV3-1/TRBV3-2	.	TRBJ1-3	CASGLLSSGNTIYF	TGTGCCAGCGGGTTACTGAGCTCTGGAAACACCATATATTTT
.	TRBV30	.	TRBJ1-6	CAWGADWGNSPLHF	TGTGCCTGGGGAGCCGACTGGGGGAATTCACCCCTCCACTTT
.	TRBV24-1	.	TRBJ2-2	CATENWPFRAGELFF	TGTGCCACCGAAAACTGGCCCTTCCGTGCCGGGGAGCTGTTTTTT
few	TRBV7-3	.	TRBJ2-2	CASSLVGPNTGELFF	TGTGCCAGCAGCTTAGTGGGGCCGAACACCGGGGAGCTGTTTTTT
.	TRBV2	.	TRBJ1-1	CARTGPASGTEAFF	TGTGCCAGGACAGGCCCCGCTTCAGGTACTGAAGCTTTCTTT
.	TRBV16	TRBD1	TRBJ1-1	CASSQDRGIEAFF	TGTGCCAGCAGCCAAGACAGGGGCATTGAAGCTTTCTTT
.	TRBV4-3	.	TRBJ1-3	CASSQESGLGAETGNTIYF	TGCGCCAGCAGCCAAGAGTCGGGTCTGGGGGCTGAAACTGGAAACACCATATATTTT
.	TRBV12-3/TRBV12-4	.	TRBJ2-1	CASSFRIDSKEFF	TGTGCCAGCAGTTTCCGCATCGACAGTAAAGAGTTCTTC
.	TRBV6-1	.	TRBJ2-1	CASSEAGNRDRFF	TGTGCCAGCAGTGAAGCGGGGAACAGGGATCGGTTCTTC
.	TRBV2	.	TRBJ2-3	CASSEVTGADTQYF	TGTGCCAGCAGTGAAGTTACGGGGGCAGATACGCAGTATTTT
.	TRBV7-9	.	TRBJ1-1	CASSLSSTEAFF	TGTGCCAGCAGCTTATCGAGCACTGAAGCTTTCTTT
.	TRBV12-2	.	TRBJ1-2	CASRLPGQAIANYGYTF	TGTGCAAGTCGCTTACCGGGACAGGCAATAGCTAACTATGGCTACACCTTC
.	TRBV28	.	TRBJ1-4	CASSPTGPNEKLFF	TGTGCCAGCAGTCCGACAGGCCCTAATGAAAAACTGTTTTTT
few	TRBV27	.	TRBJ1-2	CASSLSKGEYGYTF	TGTGCCAGCAGTTTATCTAAGGGGGAATACGGCTACACCTTC
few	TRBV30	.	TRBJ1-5	CAWRVGDQPQHF	TGTGCCTGGAGGGTGGGGGATCAGCCCCAGCATTTT
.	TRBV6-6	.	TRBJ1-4	CASSYRATNEKLFF	TGTGCCAGCAGTTACAGGGCAACTAATGAAAAACTGTTTTTT
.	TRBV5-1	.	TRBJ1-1	CASRQNTEAFF	TGCGCCAGCAGACAGAACACTGAAGCTTTCTTT
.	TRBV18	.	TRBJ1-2	CASSPVEHPNYGYTF	TGTGCCAGCTCACCAGTAGAACATCCTAACTATGGCTACACCTTC
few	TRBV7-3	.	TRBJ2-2	CASSSPGGELFF	TGTGCCAGCAGCTCTCCGGGCGGGGAGCTGTTTTTT
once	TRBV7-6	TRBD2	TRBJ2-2	CASSLGGSHTGELFF	TGTGCCAGCAGCTTAGGCGGGAGCCACACCGGGGAGCTGTTTTTT
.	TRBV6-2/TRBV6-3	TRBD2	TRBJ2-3	CASSYYSGIGDTQYF	TGTGCCAGCAGTTACTATAGCGGGATTGGAGATACGCAGTATTTT
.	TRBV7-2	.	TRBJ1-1	CASSSDLGWTEAFF	TGTGCCAGCAGCTCCGATTTGGGGTGGACTGAAGCTTTCTTT
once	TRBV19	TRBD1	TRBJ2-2	CASRRTRTGNTGELFF	TGTGCCAGTAGGAGAACCCGGACAGGCAACACCGGGGAGCTGTTTTTT